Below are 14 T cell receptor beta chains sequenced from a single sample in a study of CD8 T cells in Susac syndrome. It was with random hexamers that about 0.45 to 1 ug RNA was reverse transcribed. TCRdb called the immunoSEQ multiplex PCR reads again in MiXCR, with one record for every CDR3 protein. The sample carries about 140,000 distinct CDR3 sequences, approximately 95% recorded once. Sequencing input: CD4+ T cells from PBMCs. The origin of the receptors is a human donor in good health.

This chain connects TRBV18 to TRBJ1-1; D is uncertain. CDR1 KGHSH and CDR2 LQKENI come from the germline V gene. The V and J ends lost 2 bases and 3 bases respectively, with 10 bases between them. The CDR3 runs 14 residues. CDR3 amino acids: CASSPWLRDTEAFF. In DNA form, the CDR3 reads TGTGCCAGCTCACCATGGTTACGGGACACTGAAGCTTTCTTT.

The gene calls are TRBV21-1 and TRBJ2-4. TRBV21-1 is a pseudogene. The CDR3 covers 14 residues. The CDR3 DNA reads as TGTGCCAGCAGCAAAGGGCCAAATAGGTACATTCAGTACTTC. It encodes CASSKGPNRYIQYF.

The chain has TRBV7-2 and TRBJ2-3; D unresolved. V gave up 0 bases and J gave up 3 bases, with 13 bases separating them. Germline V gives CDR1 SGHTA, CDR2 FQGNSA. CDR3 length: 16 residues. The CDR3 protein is CASSLANTAVTDTQYF. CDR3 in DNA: TGTGCCAGCAGCTTAGCGAACACAGCCGTGACAGATACGCAGTATTTT.

DNA for the CDR3: TGCAGCGTCATCTCCTGGGACTTAGGGGGCGCGTGGACTGAAGCTTTCTTT. Protein: CSVISWDLGGAWTEAFF. The gene calls are TRBV29-1 and TRBJ1-1; 7 bases match TRBD1. The CDR3 extends over 17 amino acids. Unmatched junction bases numbered 21, after V lost 6 bases and J lost 5 bases. CDR1 SQVTM and CDR2 ANQGSEA come from the germline V gene.

The CDR3 coding sequence is TGCGCCAGCAGCCAAGATCCGGGAAGGCCCCAGCATTTT. This codes for CASSQDPGRPQHF. The chain links TRBV4-1 to TRBJ1-5; no clear D gene. The germline V gene encodes CDR1 MGHRA and CDR2 YSYEKL. V was clipped by 0 bases and J by 9 bases, with 9 bases between them. The CDR3 contains 13 residues.

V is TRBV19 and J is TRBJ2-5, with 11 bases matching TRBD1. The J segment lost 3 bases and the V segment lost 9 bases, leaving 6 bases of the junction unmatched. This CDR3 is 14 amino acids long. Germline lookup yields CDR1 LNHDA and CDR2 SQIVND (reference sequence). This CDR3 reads CASSGTGGKETQYF. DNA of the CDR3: TGTGCCAGCTCCGGGACAGGGGGGAAAGAGACCCAGTACTTC. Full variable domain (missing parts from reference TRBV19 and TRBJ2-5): DGGITQSPKYLFRKEGQNVTLSCEQNLNHDAMYWYRQDPGQGLRLIYYSQIVNDFQKGDIAEGYSVSREKKESFPLTVTSAQKNPTAFYLCASSGTGGKETQYFGPGTRLLVL.

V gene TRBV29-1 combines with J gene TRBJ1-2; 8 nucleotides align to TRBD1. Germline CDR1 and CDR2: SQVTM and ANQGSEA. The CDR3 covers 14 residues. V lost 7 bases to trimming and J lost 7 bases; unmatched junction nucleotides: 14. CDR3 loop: CSATGTGEFLGYTF. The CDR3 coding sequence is TGCAGCGCTACCGGGACAGGAGAATTCCTTGGCTACACCTTC.

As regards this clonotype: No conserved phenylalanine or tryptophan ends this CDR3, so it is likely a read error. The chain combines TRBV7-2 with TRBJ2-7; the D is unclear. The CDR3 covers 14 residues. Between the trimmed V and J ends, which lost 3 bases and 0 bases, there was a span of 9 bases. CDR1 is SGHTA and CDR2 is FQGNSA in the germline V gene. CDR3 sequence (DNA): TGTGCCAGCAGCTTCACACAGAGCTCCTACGAGCAGTACTTG. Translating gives CASSFTQSSYEQYL.

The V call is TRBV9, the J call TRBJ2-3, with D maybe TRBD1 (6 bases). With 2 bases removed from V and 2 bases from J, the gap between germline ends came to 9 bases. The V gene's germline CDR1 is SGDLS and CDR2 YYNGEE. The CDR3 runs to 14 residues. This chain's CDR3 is CASSVDRPTDTQYF. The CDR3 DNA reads TGTGCCAGCAGCGTCGACAGGCCCACAGATACGCAGTATTTT.

CDR3 DNA sequence: TGTGCCAGCAGCTTTGTACCGAATGAGCAGTTCTTC. As protein: CASSFVPNEQFF. The chain employs TRBV7-2 and TRBJ2-1, with D unresolved. The V end was cut by 3 bases, the J end by 7 bases, with 7 bases between. Germline CDR1 and CDR2: SGHTA and FQGNSA. The CDR3 has 12 amino acids.

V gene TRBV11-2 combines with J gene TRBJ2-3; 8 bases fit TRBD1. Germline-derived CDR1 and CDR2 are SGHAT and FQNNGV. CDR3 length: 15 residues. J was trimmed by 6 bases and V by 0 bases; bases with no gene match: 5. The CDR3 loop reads CASSLDGQGLDTQYF. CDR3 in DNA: TGTGCCAGCAGCTTAGACGGACAGGGTTTGGATACGCAGTATTTT.

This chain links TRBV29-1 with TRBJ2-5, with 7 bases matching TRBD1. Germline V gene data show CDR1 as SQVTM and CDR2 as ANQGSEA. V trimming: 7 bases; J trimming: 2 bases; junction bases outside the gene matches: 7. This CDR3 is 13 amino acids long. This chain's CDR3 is CSGGQRLQETQYF. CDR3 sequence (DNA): TGCAGCGGGGGACAGAGATTACAAGAGACCCAGTACTTC. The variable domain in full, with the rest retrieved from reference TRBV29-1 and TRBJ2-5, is SAVISQKPSRDICQRGTSLTIQCQVDSQVTMMFWYRQQPGQSLTLIATANQGSEATYESGFVIDKFPISRPNLTFSTLTVSNMSPEDSSIYLCSGGQRLQETQYFGPGTRLLVL.

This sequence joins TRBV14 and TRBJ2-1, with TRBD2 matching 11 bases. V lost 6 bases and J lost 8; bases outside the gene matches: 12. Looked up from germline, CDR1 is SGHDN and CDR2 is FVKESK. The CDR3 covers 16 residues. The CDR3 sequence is CASSPLGLAEVDEQFF. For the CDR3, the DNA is TGTGCCAGCAGTCCGCTGGGACTAGCGGAAGTAGATGAGCAGTTCTTC.

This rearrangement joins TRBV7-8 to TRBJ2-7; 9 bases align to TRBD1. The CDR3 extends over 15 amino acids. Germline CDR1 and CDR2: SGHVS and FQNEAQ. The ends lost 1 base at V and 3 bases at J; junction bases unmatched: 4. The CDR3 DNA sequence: TGTGCCAGCAGCTTAGTGGGGACAGGGAACTACGAGCAGTACTTC. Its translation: CASSLVGTGNYEQYF.